This record concerns one T cell receptor (beta chain) sequence. Its antigen remains unknown. The TCR cDNA carried a universal primer site and UMIs from 5'RACE template switching. TCRdb re-called the 5' RACE reads with MiXCR, one entry per CDR3 protein. This table has some 500,000 distinct CDR3 sequences, 13% appearing once. The data were obtained in a study of T cells after yellow fever vaccination. General observations from the study: Sorted repertoires could include abundant contaminating clonotypes from bulk cells. Subsequent booster samples again held most clones from primary vaccination (around 96% CD4, about 85% CD8). Although the secondary response was weaker, it peaked faster, at day 5 versus 15.

The trim removed 8 bases at V and 4 bases at J, leaving 17 bases unmatched. The CDR3 loop spans 16 amino acids. This receptor was identified in a man aged 25-40 years who received the YFV17D yellow fever vaccine. V usage is TRBV23-1 and J usage is TRBJ2-7, with TRBD1 matching over 7 bases. TRBV23-1 counts as an open reading frame of uncertain function. This specimen consisted of PBMCs, obtained on the day of the yellow fever booster vaccination. The CDR3: CASQRPVAGGYYEQYF. CDR3 nucleotides: TGCGCCAGCCAAAGGCCCGTGGCAGGGGGTTATTACGAGCAGTACTTC.